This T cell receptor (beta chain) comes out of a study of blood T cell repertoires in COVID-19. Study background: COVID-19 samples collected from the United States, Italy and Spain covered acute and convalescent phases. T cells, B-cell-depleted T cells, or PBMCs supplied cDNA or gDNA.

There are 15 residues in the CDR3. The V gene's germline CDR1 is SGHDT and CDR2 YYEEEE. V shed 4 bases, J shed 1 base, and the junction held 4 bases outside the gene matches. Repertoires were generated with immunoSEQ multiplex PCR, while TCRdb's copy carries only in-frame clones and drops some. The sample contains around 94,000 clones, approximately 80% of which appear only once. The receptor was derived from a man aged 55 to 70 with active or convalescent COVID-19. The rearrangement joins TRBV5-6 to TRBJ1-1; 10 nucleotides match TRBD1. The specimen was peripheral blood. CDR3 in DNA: TGTGCCAGCAGCCCCCGGACAGGGGGGAACACTGAAGCTTTCTTT. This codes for CASSPRTGGNTEAFF.